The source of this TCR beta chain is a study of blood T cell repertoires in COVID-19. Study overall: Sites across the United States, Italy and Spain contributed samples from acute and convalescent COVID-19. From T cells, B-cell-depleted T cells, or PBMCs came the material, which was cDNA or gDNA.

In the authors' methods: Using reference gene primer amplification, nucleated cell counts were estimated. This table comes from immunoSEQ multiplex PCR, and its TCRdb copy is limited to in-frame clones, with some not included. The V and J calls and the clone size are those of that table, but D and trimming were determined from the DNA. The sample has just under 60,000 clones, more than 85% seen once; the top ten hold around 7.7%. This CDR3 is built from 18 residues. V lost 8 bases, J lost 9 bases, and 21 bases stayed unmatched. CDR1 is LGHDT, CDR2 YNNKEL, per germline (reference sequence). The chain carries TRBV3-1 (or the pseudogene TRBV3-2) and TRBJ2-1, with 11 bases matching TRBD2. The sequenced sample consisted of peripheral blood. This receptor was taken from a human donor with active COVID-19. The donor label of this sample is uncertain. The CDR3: CASVPSVYSGGAEGEQFF. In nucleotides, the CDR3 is TGTGCCAGCGTCCCATCAGTTTATAGCGGGGGGGCTGAAGGTGAGCAGTTCTTC.